One sample yielded the 24 T cell receptor beta chains listed below, sequenced in a study of blood T cells in healthy people across ages. A second roughly 6 to 11 cycle PCR used barcoded and J-beta primers. TCRdb analysed the 5' RACE reads with MiXCR anew, one entry per CDR3 protein. The table includes roughly 680,000 distinct CDR3 sequences, under 25% detected once. The sequencing input was blood. The receptors come from a man aged 65 to 79 in good health.

This clonotype was picked up a small number of times. The chain links TRBV20-1 to TRBJ2-1, with a possible D match to TRBD2 (5 bases). The CDR3 extends over 14 amino acids. Germline CDR1 and CDR2: DFQATT and SNEGSKA (reference sequence). The V end was cut by 3 bases, the J end by 0 bases, with 9 bases between. The CDR3: CSARDFYSYNEQFF. The CDR3 DNA reads as TGCAGTGCTAGGGACTTTTACTCCTACAATGAGCAGTTCTTC.

V usage is TRBV7-9 and J usage is TRBJ2-2, with D unclear. The V gene's germline CDR1 is SEHNR and CDR2 FQNEAQ (reference sequence). The CDR3 length is 16 residues. The V and J ends lost 1 base and 4 bases respectively, with 13 bases between them. The CDR3 reads CASSLEAVEITGELFF. The CDR3 nucleotides are TGTGCCAGCAGCTTAGAGGCAGTCGAAATCACCGGGGAGCTGTTTTTT.

This sequence joins TRBV28 and TRBJ2-5; 8 nucleotides align to TRBD1. Matching the DNA end better, TRBJ2-7 makes the J call doubtful. CDR1 is MDHEN and CDR2 is SYDVKM in the germline V gene. The CDR3 spans 14 residues. The CDR3 region has the DNA TGTGCCAGCAGTACCCCAGGGGGCGCCTACGAGCAGTACTTC. Translating it yields CASSTPGGAYEQYF.

The chain combines TRBV7-2 with TRBJ2-1; D is unresolved. The V and J ends lost 1 base and 8 bases respectively, with 12 bases between them. The CDR3 runs to 14 residues. Germline V gene lookup returns CDR1 SGHTA and CDR2 FQGNSA. Here the CDR3 DNA reads TGTGCCAGCAGCTTAGTTAGTTTTTCCGATGAGCAGTTCTTC. Translating gives CASSLVSFSDEQFF. The variable domain in full, with the rest retrieved from reference TRBV7-2 and TRBJ2-1, is GAGVSQSPSNKVTEKGKDVELRCDPISGHTALYWYRQSLGQGLEFLIYFQGNSAPDKSGLPSDRFSAERTGGSVSTLTIQRTQQEDSAVYLCASSLVSFSDEQFFGPGTRLTVL.

The chain joins TRBV3-1 to TRBJ2-5; unclear D gene. Matching the DNA end better, TRBJ2-7 makes the J call doubtful. CDR1 and CDR2 (germline): LGHDT, YNNKEL (reference sequence). The CDR3 runs to 12 residues. CDR3 DNA: TGTGCCAGCAGTCGTTTGATATACGAGCAGTACTTC. Translated, it gives CASSRLIYEQYF.

This clonotype was recorded a few times. The rearrangement links TRBV10-3 to TRBJ2-1; TRBD2 matches 10 bases. This CDR3 comprises 19 residues. Germline CDR1 ENHRY, CDR2 SYGVKD. Trimming took 4 bases from V and 0 from J; bases not matched to a gene: 12. CDR3 protein: CAISVGASGGPSSYNEQFF. CDR3 DNA: TGTGCCATCAGTGTGGGCGCTAGCGGGGGACCTAGCTCCTACAATGAGCAGTTCTTC.

This clonotype was seen more than once but under ten times. The chain employs TRBV4-3 and TRBJ1-4; D is ambiguous. CDR3 length equals 14 residues. The V end lost 0 bases, the J end lost 7 bases, and 9 bases lay between the germline ends. Germline assignment: CDR1 LGHNA and CDR2 YSLEER. The CDR3 DNA reads TGCGCCAGCAGCCAAGATCGGTGGAGTGAAAAACTGTTTTTT. Amino acids: CASSQDRWSEKLFF.

Only a few counts were recorded for this clonotype. The chain joins TRBV7-2 to TRBJ2-7, with TRBD1 identical over 7 bases. Germline CDR1 reads SGHTA; CDR2 reads FQGNSA. CDR3 length equals 13 residues. With V trimmed by 5 bases and J by 5 bases, 6 bases remained unmatched. The CDR3 DNA follows: TGTGCCAGCAGCACCCGGACAGGTAACGAGCAGTACTTC. Its protein product is CASSTRTGNEQYF.

This clonotype was observed a handful of times. The J gene is TRBJ2-3, the V gene TRBV20-1, with D possibly being TRBD2 (5 bases). Germline assignment: CDR1 DFQATT and CDR2 SNEGSKA (reference sequence). V was pared by 3 bases and J by 0 bases, with 19 bases between. The CDR3 totals 17 residues. The CDR3 sequence: CSASLLSSSTSTDTQYF. The CDR3 DNA follows: TGCAGTGCTAGCCTATTGTCCTCTAGCACCAGCACAGATACGCAGTATTTT.

V usage is TRBV3-1 and J usage is TRBJ2-5, with 7 bases lining up with TRBD1. V was pared by 4 bases and J by 3 bases, with 2 bases of the junction left unmatched. CDR1 and CDR2 from the germline V gene are LGHDT and YNNKEL (reference sequence). CDR3 length: 13 amino acids. CDR3 residues: CASSRQGEETQYF. In DNA, the CDR3 is TGTGCCAGCAGCCGACAGGGAGAAGAGACCCAGTACTTC.

This clonotype was seen more than once but under ten times. The chain employs TRBV2 and TRBJ1-1, with TRBD1 matching over 10 bases. Germline CDR1 and CDR2: SNHLY and FYNNEI. This CDR3 region has 15 residues. Unmatched junction bases numbered 8, after V lost 6 bases and J lost 4 bases. This CDR3 reads CASRKTGGWGTEAFF. The CDR3 coding sequence is TGTGCCAGCAGAAAGACAGGGGGCTGGGGCACTGAAGCTTTCTTT.

The chain employs TRBV6-6 and TRBJ2-1; the match to TRBD1 covers 11 bases. The V gene end was trimmed by 5 bases and the J gene end by 2 bases; junction bases not matched to a gene: 5. The CDR3 is 16 amino acids. CDR1 MNHNY and CDR2 SVGAGI come from the germline V gene (reference sequence). In nucleotides, the CDR3 is TGTGCCAGCAGTGCCCCGGGACAGGGGGCCTACAATGAGCAGTTCTTC. It translates to CASSAPGQGAYNEQFF.

The rearrangement joins TRBV20-1 to TRBJ1-3; D is perhaps TRBD1 (5 bases). CDR1 DFQATT and CDR2 SNEGSKA come from the germline V gene (reference sequence). V dropped 2 bases and J dropped 0 bases, with 11 bases sitting between them. This CDR3 comprises 15 residues. CDR3 sequence: CSARHGANSGNTIYF. CDR3 bases: TGCAGTGCTAGACACGGGGCCAACTCTGGAAACACCATATATTTT.

The chain joins TRBV4-1 to TRBJ1-4; 8 nucleotides match TRBD1. Trimming at V came to 0 bases and at J to 7 bases, leaving 10 bases not matched to a gene. This CDR3 spans 17 amino acids. Germline values: CDR1 MGHRA, CDR2 YSYEKL. The CDR3: CASSQEGQGRFGEKLFF. The DNA of the CDR3 is TGCGCCAGCAGCCAAGAAGGACAGGGAAGGTTTGGTGAAAAACTGTTTTTT.

The chain employs TRBV7-9 and TRBJ2-1; 8 bases line up with TRBD2. Germline V CDR1 and CDR2: SEHNR, FQNEAQ (reference sequence). The CDR3 covers 17 residues. Unmatched junction bases numbered 12, after V lost 0 bases and J lost 8 bases. CDR3 DNA: TGTGCCAGCAGCTTAGCGCGGGAGGAGGCGTTCTTTTATGAGCAGTTCTTC. Translation: CASSLAREEAFFYEQFF.

This clonotype was observed a handful of times. The V and J genes are TRBV6-5 and TRBJ2-5; D may be TRBD1 or TRBD2 (5 bases each). Judging by the DNA end, TRBJ2-7 fits better; the J call may be wrong. The CDR3 sequence is 14 residues long. From germline, CDR1 is MNHEY and CDR2 SVGAGI. Here the CDR3 reads CASSFGTKTYEQYF. The CDR3 DNA reads TGTGCCAGCAGCTTCGGGACGAAAACCTACGAGCAGTACTTC.

On this clonotype: At one end the junction does not follow the germline gene, possibly because of a read error. V and J are TRBV7-7 and TRBJ2-5; D not certain. Germline lookup yields CDR1 SSHAT and CDR2 FNYEAQ (reference sequence). The length of the CDR3 is 13 residues. The DNA for the CDR3 is TGTGCTAGCAGCTTCCCGGCAGGAGAGACCCAGTACTTC. Encoded protein: CASSFPAGETQYF.

On this clonotype itself: The CDR3 ends on some other residue instead of the conserved phenylalanine or tryptophan, so this is likely a read error. V gene TRBV20-1 combines with J gene TRBJ2-7; D ambiguous. CDR1 and CDR2 from the germline V gene are DFQATT and SNEGSKA (reference sequence). CDR3 length: 12 residues. Trimming cost V 4 bases and J 2 bases, with 9 bases left between them. CDR3 DNA: TGCAGTGCTACTGACGGTGCCTACGAGCAGTACCTC. The encoded protein is CSATDGAYEQYL.

J is TRBJ2-1 and V is TRBV7-9, with 11 bases lining up with TRBD1. This CDR3 is 15 amino acids long. Germline CDR1 reads SEHNR; CDR2 reads FQNEAQ (reference sequence). After removal of 4 bases from V and 5 bases from J, the junction contained 4 bases not matched to a gene. The CDR3 DNA reads as TGTGCCAGCAGCTGGACAGGGGGCGGGGACAATGAGCAGTTCTTC. Its translation is CASSWTGGGDNEQFF.

The chain carries TRBV7-2 and TRBJ2-3, with 7 bases identical to TRBD2. The CDR3 is made up of 15 amino acids. From germline, CDR1 is SGHTA and CDR2 FQGNSA. J gave up 1 base and V 6 bases, and 7 bases lay outside the gene matches. CDR3 protein: CASRAGTTGTDTQYF. CDR3 nucleotides: TGTGCCAGCAGAGCCGGGACTACCGGCACAGATACGCAGTATTTT.

The chain combines TRBV12-3 or TRBV12-4 with TRBJ2-5; D not resolved. The J call may be in error: the DNA end matches TRBJ2-7 better. The CDR3 is 13 amino acids. This CDR3 is CASSSGPAYEQYF. CDR3 bases: TGTGCCAGCAGTTCGGGCCCAGCCTACGAGCAGTACTTC.

The chain couples TRBV10-3 to TRBJ2-3; D remains ambiguous. The germline CDR1 and CDR2 sequences are ENHRY and SYGVKD. Trimming pared 0 bases from V and 0 bases from J, leaving 10 bases between. The CDR3 extends over 16 amino acids. In nucleotides, the CDR3 is TGTGCCATCAGTGAGTCGACACTATTTAGCACAGATACGCAGTATTTT. It translates to CAISESTLFSTDTQYF.

The rearrangement links TRBV5-1 to TRBJ2-1; 9 bases align to TRBD2. This CDR3 region has 15 residues. Germline V gene lookup returns CDR1 SGHRS and CDR2 YFSETQ. Germline trimming cut 0 bases from V and 8 bases from J; bases unmatched to any gene: 6. CDR3 protein: CASSLVASGEDEQFF. CDR3 in DNA: TGCGCCAGCAGCTTGGTAGCTAGCGGGGAGGATGAGCAGTTCTTC. The full variable domain, completed using reference TRBV5-1 and TRBJ2-1, is KAGVTQTPRYLIKTRGQQVTLSCSPISGHRSVSWYQQTPGQGLQFLFEYFSETQRNKGNFPGRFSGRQFSNSRSEMNVSTLELGDSALYLCASSLVASGEDEQFFGPGTRLTVL.

The gene calls are TRBV5-1 and TRBJ2-5; 12 bases fit TRBD2. Germline lookup yields CDR1 SGHRS and CDR2 YFSETQ. The CDR3 is made up of 15 amino acids. V shed 2 bases, J shed 4 bases, and the junction held 3 bases outside the gene matches. DNA for the CDR3: TGCGCCAGCAGCTTTTCGACTAGCGGGAGAGAGACCCAGTACTTC. This gives the protein CASSFSTSGRETQYF.